This T cell receptor (beta chain) came from a study of response to subunit inactivated influenza vaccine. This clonotype was seen repeatedly, ten times or more. Its target is not known. Points from the study as a whole: Authors proposed each seasonal influenza vaccination draws in few new T cells.

CDR3 size: 13 residues. The V end lost 7 bases, the J end lost 6 bases, and 13 bases lay between the germline ends. The germline V gene has CDR1 SGHRS and CDR2 YFSETQ. TCRdb reprocessed the RT-PCR reads via MiXCR and lists one record per CDR3 protein. There are 610,000 or so distinct CDR3 sequences in the sample; 13% to 15% occur only once, and over 8.5% lies in the top ten. The chain links TRBV5-1 to TRBJ2-2; tentatively, D is TRBD1 (7 bases). The sample was PBMCs from blood, taken about 12 days after vaccination. The TCR originated in a man aged 50-60 years who received an inactivated influenza vaccine. The CDR3 DNA follows: TGCGCCAGCCGAACAGGGGAGGCCGGGGAGCTGTTTTTT. Protein: CASRTGEAGELFF.